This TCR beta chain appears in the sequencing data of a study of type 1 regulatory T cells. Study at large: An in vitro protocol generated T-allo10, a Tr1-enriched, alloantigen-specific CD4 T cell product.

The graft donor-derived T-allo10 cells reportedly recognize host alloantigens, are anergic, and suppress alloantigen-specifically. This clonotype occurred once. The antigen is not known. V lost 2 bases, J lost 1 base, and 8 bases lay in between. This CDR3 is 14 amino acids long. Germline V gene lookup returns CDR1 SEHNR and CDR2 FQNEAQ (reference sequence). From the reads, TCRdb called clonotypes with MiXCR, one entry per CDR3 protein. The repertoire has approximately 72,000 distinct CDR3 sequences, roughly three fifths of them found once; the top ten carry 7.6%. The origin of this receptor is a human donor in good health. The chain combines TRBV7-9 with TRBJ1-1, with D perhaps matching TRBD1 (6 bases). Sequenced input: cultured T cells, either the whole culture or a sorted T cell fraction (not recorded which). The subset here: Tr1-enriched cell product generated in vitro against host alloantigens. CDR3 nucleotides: TGTGCCAGCAGCTTATGGGGGCGGAACACTGAAGCTTTCTTT. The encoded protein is CASSLWGRNTEAFF.